The sequence of this TCR beta chain was determined in a study of cytomegalovirus exposure and HLA in healthy donors. A remark on this clone: Its antigen remains unidentified.

Donors were nominally healthy when sampled, though unrecorded immune exposures were likely. PCR amplification relied on 60 Vbeta primers (plus 13 Jbeta primers). Method: immunoSEQ multiplex PCR; TCRdb's copy keeps in-frame clones and lacks some. The data show approximately 150,000 clones, 65% to 75% seen once. Study-wide findings and caveats: The productive fraction for most TCR beta V segments was about 87% or about 30% in an earlier analysis. Later work associated fewer than 20,000 TCR beta sequences with HLA alleles at 0.05 false discovery rate. Trimming of TCR beta V- and J-genes showed a link, identified in a later analysis, to a missense DCLRE1C variant.

Germline CDR1 LNHDA, CDR2 SQIVND (reference sequence). The CDR3 contains 17 residues. V dropped 5 bases and J dropped 2; count of bases not matched to a gene: 10. This chain joins TRBV19 and TRBJ1-1; TRBD1 aligns across 11 bases. The TCR was taken from a man between 60 and 70 years old in good health and CMV-seronegative. The sequenced material came from PBMCs. CDR3 sequence (DNA): TGTGCCAGTAGTCCAAGGACAGGGGGCGCGAGAAACACTGAAGCTTTCTTT. Residues: CASSPRTGGARNTEAFF.